The clone carrying this T cell receptor (beta chain) was seen more than once but under ten times. MiXCR, run by TCRdb on the 5' RACE reads, gives a single entry per CDR3 protein. The data show a few hundred thousand distinct CDR3 sequences, around 20% seen once. The data originate from a study of T cells after yellow fever vaccination. The ends were cut back, 5 bases at V and 2 bases at J, with 16 bases in the middle. The germline V gene encodes CDR1 SGHAT and CDR2 FQNNGV. The CDR3 length is 15 residues. The input for sequencing was PBMCs, taken before the yellow fever booster vaccination. This clonotype was sampled from a man between 18 and 29 years old who received the YFV17D yellow fever vaccine. The V call is TRBV11-2, the J call TRBJ2-7; D possibly uses TRBD1 or TRBD2 (5 bases each). CDR3 sequence (DNA): TGTGCCAGCAGCCAGGGACCGTCTCCTCCCTACGAGCAGTACTTC. Protein product: CASSQGPSPPYEQYF. Filled out from reference TRBV11-2 and TRBJ2-7, the complete variable domain reads EAGVAQSPRYKIIEKRQSVAFWCNPISGHATLYWYQQILGQGPKLLIQFQNNGVVDDSQLPKDRFSAERLKGVDSTLKIQPAKLEDSAVYLCASSQGPSPPYEQYFGPGTRLTVT.